This entry lists 18 T cell receptor beta chains sequenced from one sample in a study of blood T cell repertoires in COVID-19 (dated by TCRdb to the early 2020s). The method behind the library was the immunoSEQ multiplex PCR assay. Imported from immuneACCESS, the table was reduced by TCRdb to in-frame sequences with V and J called. These copies leave out some clones; in studies compared against another copy, an unresolved V gene accounts for under half, and the cause of the remainder is not known. The sample table records approximately 58,000 clones; around 84% of these occur just once. In total, the top ten clones hold around 5.9% of the sample. Sequencing was performed on peripheral blood. The source is a woman aged 55-69 years with acute or convalescent COVID-19.

The V and J genes are TRBV9 and TRBJ1-4; 10 nucleotides match TRBD1. CDR1 and CDR2 (germline): SGDLS, YYNGEE. The CDR3 consists of 14 residues. V was clipped by 3 bases and J by 8 bases; unmatched bases: 4. CDR3 in DNA: TGTGCCAGCAGCGACGGGACAGGGGTGGAAAAACTGTTTTTT. Amino acids: CASSDGTGVEKLFF.

The V gene is TRBV6-2 or TRBV6-3, the J gene TRBJ2-5; TRBD2 matches 9 bases. V gave up 4 bases and J gave up 5 bases; unmatched junction bases: 14. Germline V gives CDR1 MNHEY, CDR2 SVGEGT. This CDR3 is 17 amino acids long. Here the CDR3 DNA reads TGTGCCAGCAGTTCCCTTATGATAGCGGGGGACGGGGAGACCCAGTACTTC. Its protein is CASSSLMIAGDGETQYF.

This clone was detected once. V and J are TRBV5-1 and TRBJ1-4; TRBD1 matches at 10 bases. CDR1 and CDR2 (germline): SGHRS, YFSETQ. This CDR3 region has 15 residues. V trimming: 0 bases; J trimming: 8 bases; junction bases outside the gene matches: 4. The CDR3 region has the DNA TGCGCCAGCAGCTTGGGGGGACAGGGGTTCGAAAAACTGTTTTTT. Translated: CASSLGGQGFEKLFF.

The chain has TRBV4-1 and TRBJ1-2, with TRBD1 matching 10 bases. Germline lookup yields CDR1 MGHRA and CDR2 YSYEKL. The CDR3 extends over 16 amino acids. V lost 0 bases, J lost 4 bases, and 5 bases stayed unmatched. The CDR3 sequence: CASSQDGQGVTYGYTF. In DNA, the CDR3 is TGCGCCAGCAGCCAAGATGGACAGGGGGTCACCTATGGCTACACCTTC.

The chain joins TRBV5-1 to TRBJ2-1, with D possibly TRBD2 on 5 matching bases. This CDR3 is built from 13 residues. From germline, CDR1 is SGHRS and CDR2 YFSETQ. V was pared by 1 base and J by 7 bases, with 9 bases between. The CDR3 sequence: CASSLIPGNEQFF. The DNA for the CDR3 is TGCGCCAGCAGCTTGATTCCGGGAAATGAGCAGTTCTTC.

This clone was counted a single time. V is TRBV3-1 (or the pseudogene TRBV3-2) and J is TRBJ1-2, with D possibly being TRBD1 (6 bases). Trimming removed 4 bases at V and 5 bases at J, with 17 bases between. This CDR3 is 15 amino acids long. In germline, CDR1 is LGHDT, CDR2 YNNKEL (reference sequence). As DNA, the CDR3 is TGTGCCAGCAGCCGACGGGACACCGGCGGGTATGGCTACACCTTC. Amino acids: CASSRRDTGGYGYTF.

This clone appeared a few times. The rearrangement links TRBV29-1 to TRBJ2-3; 8 bases are shared with TRBD1. V gave up 4 bases and J gave up 3 bases; unmatched junction bases: 3. Germline CDR1 and CDR2: SQVTM and ANQGSEA. This CDR3 comprises 13 residues. CDR3 nucleotide sequence: TGCAGCGTTGGACGGACAGGGACAGATACGCAGTATTTT. Residues: CSVGRTGTDTQYF.

V gene TRBV19 combines with J gene TRBJ1-5, with D perhaps matching TRBD1 (5 bases). This CDR3 is built from 15 residues. The germline V and J ends were trimmed by 4 bases and 6 bases, with 16 bases remaining between them. Looked up from germline, CDR1 is LNHDA and CDR2 is SQIVND (reference sequence). The CDR3 protein is CASSNPRVGGQPQHF. CDR3 in DNA: TGTGCCAGTAGTAACCCCAGGGTGGGGGGTCAGCCCCAGCATTTT.

The gene calls are TRBV4-2 and TRBJ2-3, with TRBD1 matching over 8 bases. Germline V lookup: CDR1 LGHNA, CDR2 YNFKEQ. This CDR3 has 13 residues. Germline trimming cut 8 bases from V and 4 bases from J; bases unmatched to any gene: 5. In nucleotides, the CDR3 is TGTGCCAGCGACAGGGGAGACTCAGATACGCAGTATTTT. This encodes CASDRGDSDTQYF.

V is TRBV12-5 and J is TRBJ1-2; TRBD1 agrees at 7 bases. The V gene's germline CDR1 is LGHNT and CDR2 FRNRAP. The CDR3 is 15 amino acids. The trim removed 0 bases at V and 12 bases at J, leaving 13 bases unmatched. The CDR3, as DNA: TGTGCTAGTGGTTTGGTTGACAGGGTGAACTATGGGGACACCTTC. As protein: CASGLVDRVNYGDTF. Full variable domain (outside the CDR3, taken from reference TRBV12-5 and TRBJ1-2): DARVTQTPRHKVTEMGQEVTMRCQPILGHNTVFWYRQTMMQGLELLAYFRNRAPLDDSGMPKDRFSAEMPDATLATLKIQPSEPRDSAVYFCASGLVDRVNYGDTFGSGTRLTVV.

The chain couples TRBV27 to TRBJ1-1; D is undetermined. The V and J ends lost 4 bases and 4 bases respectively, with 22 bases between them. This CDR3 has 17 amino acids. Germline CDR1 MNHEY, CDR2 SMNVEV (reference sequence). As DNA, the CDR3 is TGTGCCAGCAGTTCGGAACGAGACTACGTCCGGGGCACTGAAGCTTTCTTT. It yields the protein CASSSERDYVRGTEAFF.

DNA for the CDR3: TGTGCCAGCAGTGCTAATTCGGGATTGTCTAATTCACCCCTCCACTTT. It specifies CASSANSGLSNSPLHF. The chain combines TRBV6-4 with TRBJ1-6; D remains ambiguous. V lost 4 bases to trimming and J lost 6 bases, with 16 bases between them. Germline V gene data show CDR1 as MRHNA and CDR2 as SNTAGT. CDR3 size: 16 residues.

J is TRBJ2-3 and V is TRBV5-4, with 8 bases that match TRBD2. This CDR3 is 16 amino acids long. V gave up 4 bases and J gave up 2 bases; unmatched junction bases: 9. Per germline, CDR1 SGHNT and CDR2 YYREEE (reference sequence). This CDR3 is CASSTRRGAFTDTQYF. CDR3 bases: TGTGCCAGCAGCACTCGGCGGGGGGCCTTCACAGATACGCAGTATTTT.

This rearrangement joins TRBV2 to TRBJ1-4, with D perhaps matching TRBD1 (6 bases). The CDR3 covers 14 residues. Germline V gene data show CDR1 as SNHLY and CDR2 as FYNNEI. Trimming stripped 6 bases from V and 5 bases from J, with 13 bases between. The CDR3: CASSIQGPNEKLFF. CDR3 coding DNA: TGTGCCAGCAGCATACAGGGACCCAATGAAAAACTGTTTTTT. The variable domain in full, with the rest retrieved from reference TRBV2 and TRBJ1-4, is EPEVTQTPSHQVTQMGQEVILRCVPISNHLYFYWYRQILGQKVEFLVSFYNNEISEKSEIFDDQFSVERPDGSNFTLKIRSTKLEDSAMYFCASSIQGPNEKLFFGSGTQLSVL.

The chain carries TRBV5-1 and TRBJ2-7; perhaps TRBD1 as D (5 bases). V lost 0 bases to trimming and J lost 6 bases, with 16 bases between them. This CDR3 spans 15 amino acids. From germline, CDR1 is SGHRS and CDR2 YFSETQ. CDR3 DNA sequence: TGCGCCAGCAGCTTGGAGTTGGACACCCCCGGCGAGCAGTACTTC. Protein: CASSLELDTPGEQYF.

V and J are TRBV6-5 and TRBJ1-2; maybe TRBD1 (6 bases). The V gene's germline CDR1 is MNHEY and CDR2 SVGAGI. CDR3 length: 14 amino acids. Trimming shortened V by 7 bases and J by 7 bases, and 19 bases separated the two germline ends. The CDR3 region is CASNNREGGGGYTF. The CDR3 DNA sequence: TGTGCCAGCAATAACCGGGAGGGGGGAGGTGGCTACACCTTC.

The J gene is TRBJ2-3, the V gene TRBV12-3 or TRBV12-4; the D is unclear. V dropped 6 bases and J dropped 3 bases, with 4 bases sitting between them. The CDR3 runs 11 residues. This CDR3 reads CASRATDTQYF. In DNA form, the CDR3 reads TGTGCCAGCAGAGCAACAGATACGCAGTATTTT.

This rearrangement joins TRBV5-5 to TRBJ1-2; D unclear. The CDR3 has 15 amino acids. V lost 3 bases, J lost 2 bases, and 14 bases lay in between. CDR1 SGHKS and CDR2 YYEKEE come from the germline V gene (reference sequence). DNA for the CDR3: TGTGCCAGCAGCTCGGGAGGGAGTTACAACTATGGCTACACCTTC. Amino acid sequence: CASSSGGSYNYGYTF.